Sequencing of this T cell receptor (beta chain) was carried out in a study of cytomegalovirus exposure and HLA in healthy donors. Study-level points and caveats: The classifier was said to identify cytomegalovirus status with high specificity and sensitivity.

The CDR3 length is 13 residues. Trimming cost V 0 bases and J 4 bases, with 7 bases left between them. CDR1 is MNHEY and CDR2 is SMNVEV in the germline V gene (reference sequence). It was with 60 Vbeta and 13 Jbeta primers that the PCR ran. How the authors handled the data: An analysis performed later counted 60 million to 90 million unique TCR beta chains (around 11 million of them shared). Repertoires were generated with immunoSEQ multiplex PCR, while TCRdb's copy carries only in-frame clones and drops some. The V and J calls and clone size were taken over from that table, and D and trimming were inferred from the DNA. The sample lists roughly 150,000 clones; approximately 72% were seen once. This clone appeared a single time. Its antigen is not known.

The sequence was obtained from a man aged 18 to 29 in good health and CMV-seronegative. The specimen was PBMCs. The chain has TRBV27 and TRBJ2-7, with D perhaps matching TRBD2 (6 bases). Here the CDR3 DNA reads TGTGCCAGCAGTTTATCTGCGGGATACGAGCAGTACTTC. It encodes CASSLSAGYEQYF.